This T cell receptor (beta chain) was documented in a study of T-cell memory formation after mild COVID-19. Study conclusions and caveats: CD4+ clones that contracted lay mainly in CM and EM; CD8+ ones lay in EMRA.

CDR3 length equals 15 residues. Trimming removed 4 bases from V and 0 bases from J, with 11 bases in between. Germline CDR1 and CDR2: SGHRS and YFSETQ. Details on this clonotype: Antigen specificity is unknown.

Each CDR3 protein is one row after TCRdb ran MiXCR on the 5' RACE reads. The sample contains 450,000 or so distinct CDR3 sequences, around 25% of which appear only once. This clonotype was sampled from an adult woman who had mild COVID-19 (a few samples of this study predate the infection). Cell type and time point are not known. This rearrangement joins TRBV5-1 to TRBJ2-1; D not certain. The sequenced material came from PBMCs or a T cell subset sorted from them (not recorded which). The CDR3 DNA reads TGCGCCAGCAGCCCGGAGCGAGGCTCCTACAATGAGCAGTTCTTC. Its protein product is CASSPERGSYNEQFF.